What follows are 32 T cell receptor beta chains derived from one specimen sequenced in a study of vaccination and CD4 T cells after COVID-19 (dated by TCRdb to between 2021 and 2023). What the treatment or condition label conveys for this sample: roughly ten-day PBMC culture with coronavirus spike peptide pools or control peptides (ViraFEST assay). Their antigens remain unidentified. The library came from PCR. The sample was run on an Illumina iSeq 100. At the Johns Hopkins FTIC core, DNA from the cultured CD4+ T cells underwent TCR sequencing with the Oncomine TCR Beta short-read assay. TCRdb ran its own pipeline on the public reads, namely fastp trimming at Q25 and MiXCR clone calling, and kept in-frame beta chains. Every CDR3 protein is listed once, alongside the most common genes and DNA of its rows. Recorded for this sample are about 13,000 distinct CDR3 sequences; 30% to 35% of them occurred a single time. The top ten clones comprise about 12% of the sample.

The specimen was CD4+ T cells from blood, cultured in vitro. The receptor source for this set is a human donor who had recovered from COVID-19.

This clonotype was found a few times. This chain connects TRBV2 to TRBJ2-5, with 7 bases that match TRBD2. The germline CDR1 and CDR2 sequences are SNHLY and FYNNEI. There are 15 residues in the CDR3. V gave up 6 bases and J gave up 2 bases; unmatched junction bases: 9. In DNA, the CDR3 is TGTGCCAGCAGAAGACCCCTAGCGGATCAAGAGACCCAGTACTTC. Residues: CASRRPLADQETQYF.

The chain has TRBV6-1 and TRBJ1-6; no definite D call. Germline V lookup: CDR1 MNHNS, CDR2 SASEGT. The CDR3 covers 12 residues. V lost 9 bases and J lost 5, with 8 bases in between. The CDR3 loop is CASRWHNSPLHF. The CDR3 nucleotides read TGTGCCAGTCGATGGCATAATTCACCCCTCCACTTT.

This clonotype has a handful of counts. The genes are TRBV20-1 and TRBJ1-4; D may be TRBD1 (5 bases). Trimming shortened V by 6 bases and J by 7 bases, and 18 bases separated the two germline ends. The CDR3 has 14 amino acids. Per germline, CDR1 DFQATT and CDR2 SNEGSKA (reference sequence). CDR3 coding DNA: TGCAGTGCCCCCCTCCAGGACATGAGTGAAAAACTGTTTTTT. This sequence encodes CSAPLQDMSEKLFF.

V is TRBV30 and J is TRBJ2-1; 7 bases are shared with TRBD2. V lost 0 bases to trimming and J lost 7 bases; unmatched junction nucleotides: 6. Germline assignment: CDR1 GTSNPN and CDR2 SVGIG (reference sequence). This CDR3 is built from 14 residues. In DNA, the CDR3 is TGTGCCTGGAGTGTACCGACTAGCTCAAATGAGCAGTTCTTC. Amino acid sequence: CAWSVPTSSNEQFF.

The rearrangement uses TRBV24-1 and TRBJ2-1; TRBD1 matches at 12 bases. Trimming at V came to 2 bases and at J to 5 bases, leaving 3 bases not matched to a gene. The CDR3 is 16 amino acids. Germline values: CDR1 KGHDR, CDR2 SFDVKD. Here the CDR3 DNA reads TGTGCCACCAGTGATTCCGGGACAGGGGGCCACAATGAGCAGTTCTTC. Translated: CATSDSGTGGHNEQFF.

V usage is TRBV20-1 and J usage is TRBJ2-5, with 10 bases fitting TRBD2. The junction had 17 bases not matched to a gene; V was cut back by 6 bases and J by 4 bases. The CDR3 spans 17 residues. Germline V gene data show CDR1 as DFQATT and CDR2 as SNEGSKA (reference sequence). CDR3 DNA: TGCAGTGCCACGGGGTCTAGCGGGAGTATGAGAGGAGAGACCCAGTACTTC. Amino acids: CSATGSSGSMRGETQYF.

This clonotype was found a few times. This sequence joins TRBV11-2 and TRBJ1-2; D is uncertain. Germline CDR1 reads SGHAT; CDR2 reads FQNNGV. V lost 6 bases and J 5 bases, leaving 19 bases between the germline ends. The CDR3 totals 15 residues. The CDR3 here is CASRSTREIGYGYTF. CDR3 sequence (DNA): TGTGCCAGCAGATCAACCCGGGAGATAGGGTATGGCTACACCTTC.

This clonotype was detected once. The rearrangement links TRBV10-3 to TRBJ2-1; 7 bases fit TRBD2. CDR3 size: 13 residues. Losses at the gene ends were 3 bases for V and 8 bases for J; bases not matched to a gene: 4. Looked up from germline, CDR1 is ENHRY and CDR2 is SYGVKD. CDR3 in DNA: TGTGCCATCAGTGATTTAAGCGGGGATGAGCAGTTCTTC. Translated: CAISDLSGDEQFF.

This clonotype was seen a handful of times. The chain combines TRBV20-1 with TRBJ2-3; D possibly corresponds to TRBD2 (6 bases). Germline V CDR1 and CDR2: DFQATT, SNEGSKA (reference sequence). The CDR3 sequence is 17 residues long. Trimming stripped 5 bases from V and 3 bases from J, with 24 bases between. The CDR3 bases are TGCAGTGCTTCCAATTGGGGGGAGTCCTTTTTTACAGATACGCAGTATTTT. As protein: CSASNWGESFFTDTQYF.

The sample holds a few counts of this clonotype. The CDR3 bases are TGCGCCAGCAGTAGCGCGAACACCGGGGAGCTGTTTTTT. This codes for CASSSANTGELFF. The V and J genes are TRBV10-1 and TRBJ2-2; the D is unclear. CDR1 is WNHNN, CDR2 SYGVQD, per germline (reference sequence). The V and J ends lost 5 bases and 0 bases respectively, with 4 bases between them. The CDR3 length is 13 residues.

This clonotype has only a few counts. The chain carries TRBV20-1 and TRBJ1-1; maybe TRBD1 (6 bases). The CDR3 consists of 16 residues. V was pared by 5 bases and J by 1 base, with 20 bases between. CDR1 and CDR2 from the germline V gene are DFQATT and SNEGSKA (reference sequence). CDR3 residues: CSAPPFRGKTNTEAFF. In DNA, the CDR3 is TGCAGTGCTCCCCCGTTCAGGGGTAAGACGAACACTGAAGCTTTCTTT.

By its share, this clonotype is medium-sized. The V and J genes are TRBV7-6 and TRBJ1-6; tentative D call: TRBD1 (5 bases). With 0 bases removed from V and 9 bases from J, the gap between germline ends came to 12 bases. Germline V gene sequence: CDR1 SGHVS, CDR2 FNYEAQ. The CDR3 spans 15 residues. The CDR3 coding sequence is TGTGCCAGCAGCTTAGCGGCAGGGACGGGTTCACCCCTCCACTTT. It yields the protein CASSLAAGTGSPLHF.

The V gene is TRBV20-1, the J gene TRBJ2-1, with TRBD2 identical over 12 bases. Germline CDR1 and CDR2: DFQATT and SNEGSKA (reference sequence). J was trimmed by 2 bases and V by 3 bases; bases with no gene match: 26. CDR3 size: 23 residues. CDR3 DNA: TGCAGTGCTAGTGCTGCCGGGACAGGGTGGACTAGCGGGAAAGGACTCACCTACAATGAGCAGTTCTTC. Protein product: CSASAAGTGWTSGKGLTYNEQFF.

This clonotype was found a few times. This sequence joins TRBV20-1 and TRBJ2-5; 8 nucleotides match TRBD1. Germline assignment: CDR1 DFQATT and CDR2 SNEGSKA (reference sequence). The CDR3 runs 16 residues. V was pared by 6 bases and J by 5 bases, with 17 bases of the junction left unmatched. In DNA, the CDR3 is TGCAGTGCGATCAAAACTGGACAGGGCCTAACTGAGACCCAGTACTTC. It yields the protein CSAIKTGQGLTETQYF.

V is TRBV5-4 and J is TRBJ1-2; D perhaps matches TRBD1 (6 bases). V was shortened by 2 bases and J by 4 bases, with 12 bases between the two germline ends. CDR1 and CDR2 (germline): SGHNT, YYREEE (reference sequence). This CDR3 spans 14 amino acids. The CDR3 DNA reads TGTGCCAGCAGCTTAACAGGGAGGCGCTATGGCTACACCTTC. Amino acids: CASSLTGRRYGYTF. Full variable domain (missing parts from reference TRBV5-4 and TRBJ1-2): ETGVTQSPTHLIKTRGQQVTLRCSSQSGHNTVSWYQQALGQGPQFIFQYYREEENGRGNFPPRFSGLQFPNYSSELNVNALELDDSALYLCASSLTGRRYGYTFGSGTRLTVV.

This clonotype was detected a few times. J is TRBJ2-2 and V is TRBV15, with 7 bases fitting TRBD2. V dropped 1 base and J dropped 6; count of bases not matched to a gene: 5. The CDR3 sequence is 15 residues long. Germline values: CDR1 LNHNV, CDR2 YYDKDF (reference sequence). Written as DNA, the CDR3 is TGTGCCACCAGCAGAGGCGGGAGTTCCGCCGGGGAGCTGTTTTTT. Its protein product is CATSRGGSSAGELFF. The entire variable domain, with the rest obtained from reference TRBV15 and TRBJ2-2, is as follows: DAMVIQNPRYQVTQFGKPVTLSCSQTLNHNVMYWYQQKSSQAPKLLFHYYDKDFNNEADTPDNFQSRRPNTSFCFLDIRSPGLGDTAMYLCATSRGGSSAGELFFGEGSRLTVL.

This clonotype was seen a handful of times. This chain connects TRBV20-1 to TRBJ2-1; D possibly corresponds to TRBD2 (5 bases). The CDR3 has 15 amino acids. CDR1 and CDR2 (germline): DFQATT, SNEGSKA (reference sequence). Trimming removed 3 bases from V and 0 bases from J, with 12 bases in between. CDR3 region: CSASSSGNSYNEQFF. For the CDR3, the DNA is TGCAGTGCTAGTTCGAGCGGAAACTCCTACAATGAGCAGTTCTTC.

This rearrangement joins TRBV2 to TRBJ2-3; 8 nucleotides match TRBD1. Germline CDR1 SNHLY, CDR2 FYNNEI. The CDR3 runs to 15 residues. Trimming took 7 bases from V and 3 from J; bases not matched to a gene: 9. The CDR3 loop is CASNADRGGTDTQYF. The CDR3 coding sequence is TGTGCCAGCAACGCCGACAGGGGCGGGACAGATACGCAGTATTTT. The full variable domain, its missing parts supplied by reference TRBV2 and TRBJ2-3, is EPEVTQTPSHQVTQMGQEVILRCVPISNHLYFYWYRQILGQKVEFLVSFYNNEISEKSEIFDDQFSVERPDGSNFTLKIRSTKLEDSAMYFCASNADRGGTDTQYFGPGTRLTVL.

J is TRBJ1-5 and V is TRBV2; D is unclear. From germline, CDR1 is SNHLY and CDR2 FYNNEI. The CDR3 has 13 amino acids. The ends were cut back, 7 bases at V and 2 bases at J, with 9 bases in the middle. The CDR3 sequence is CASIGQRNQPQHF. The DNA for the CDR3 is TGTGCCAGCATCGGGCAGCGCAATCAGCCCCAGCATTTT.

This chain joins TRBV6-2 or TRBV6-3 and TRBJ1-5; possibly TRBD1 for D (5 bases). Germline V lookup: CDR1 MNHEY, CDR2 SVGEGT. The CDR3 runs to 13 residues. Trimming took 9 bases from V and 7 from J, leaving 16 bases between them. The CDR3 nucleotides read TGTGCCAGTGGAGACGGGGCAGAGCAGCCCCAGCATTTT. Translation gives CASGDGAEQPQHF.

The CDR3 sequence: CASSLPDRGVPEAFF. The CDR3 region has the DNA TGTGCCAGCAGTTTACCGGACAGGGGAGTCCCTGAAGCTTTCTTT. The rearrangement links TRBV28 to TRBJ1-1; 9 bases are shared with TRBD1. V trimming: 2 bases; J trimming: 6 bases; junction bases outside the gene matches: 7. This CDR3 region has 15 residues. CDR1 is MDHEN, CDR2 SYDVKM, per germline.

The gene calls are TRBV5-1 and TRBJ2-6, with D unclear. The CDR3 loop spans 14 amino acids. V dropped 3 bases and J dropped 2 bases, with 6 bases sitting between them. The germline V gene has CDR1 SGHRS and CDR2 YFSETQ. CDR3 in DNA: TGCGCCAGCAGCTCCCTGGCTGGGGCCAACGTCCTGACTTTC. Its protein product is CASSSLAGANVLTF.

The chain recombines TRBV5-1 with TRBJ2-5; 9 bases align to TRBD2. Germline assignment: CDR1 SGHRS and CDR2 YFSETQ. The ends lost 4 bases at V and 9 bases at J; junction bases unmatched: 7. This CDR3 is built from 13 residues. As DNA, the CDR3 is TGCGCCAGCAGCCAGACTAGCGGCACGGCCCAGTACTTC. Encoded protein: CASSQTSGTAQYF.

The rearrangement links TRBV11-3 to TRBJ2-3; either TRBD1 or TRBD2 may fit D (5 bases each). Trimming stripped 2 bases from V and 5 bases from J, with 23 bases between. Germline V CDR1 and CDR2: SGHNT, YENEEA. This CDR3 spans 18 amino acids. DNA for the CDR3: TGTGCCAGCAGCTTAATCCCCACACCGTGGACGAGGGGAGATACGCAGTATTTT. It yields the protein CASSLIPTPWTRGDTQYF. The full variable domain, completed using reference TRBV11-3 and TRBJ2-3, is EAGVVQSPRYKIIEKKQPVAFWCNPISGHNTLYWYLQNLGQGPELLIRYENEEAVDDSQLPKDRFSAERLKGVDSTLKIQPAELGDSAVYLCASSLIPTPWTRGDTQYFGPGTRLTVL.

The chain uses TRBV14 and TRBJ2-3; TRBD1 matches 9 bases. The germline CDR1 and CDR2 sequences are SGHDN and FVKESK. This CDR3 comprises 15 residues. With V trimmed by 5 bases and J by 1 base, 4 bases remained unmatched. CDR3 amino acids: CASSTRTGGTDTQYF. The CDR3 coding sequence is TGTGCCAGCAGCACCCGGACAGGGGGCACAGATACGCAGTATTTT. Filled out from reference TRBV14 and TRBJ2-3, the complete variable domain reads EAGVTQFPSHSVIEKGQTVTLRCDPISGHDNLYWYRRVMGKEIKFLLHFVKESKQDESGMPNNRFLAERTGGTYSTLKVQPAELEDSGVYFCASSTRTGGTDTQYFGPGTRLTVL.

The chain couples TRBV6-5 to TRBJ2-3; 13 bases align to TRBD2. Germline CDR1 and CDR2: MNHEY and SVGAGI. This CDR3 is built from 18 residues. The V segment lost 0 bases and the J segment 1 base; nucleotides outside the gene matches: 4. The CDR3 region is CASSYSSGLAGGTDTQYF. CDR3 sequence (DNA): TGTGCCAGCAGTTACTCCTCCGGACTAGCGGGGGGCACAGATACGCAGTATTTT.

In its sample, this clonotype was seen a few times. DNA of the CDR3: TGTGCCAGCAGCAAGATGGGAAGCACAGATACGCAGTATTTT. Amino acid sequence: CASSKMGSTDTQYF. V usage is TRBV7-6 and J usage is TRBJ2-3; D is unresolved. CDR3 length: 14 amino acids. Germline loops: CDR1 SGHVS, CDR2 FNYEAQ. V was pared by 5 bases and J by 0 bases, with 9 bases between.

Only a few counts were recorded for this clonotype. The rearrangement joins TRBV19 to TRBJ1-2; D might be TRBD1 (5 bases). The V end was cut by 3 bases, the J end by 7 bases, with 12 bases between. The germline CDR1 and CDR2 sequences are LNHDA and SQIVND (reference sequence). The CDR3 length is 13 residues. The CDR3 loop reads CASSIEGRRGYTF. DNA of the CDR3: TGTGCCAGTAGTATCGAGGGACGGCGTGGCTACACCTTC.

The chain carries TRBV5-1 and TRBJ1-5, with TRBD1 matching over 7 bases. The CDR3 extends over 15 amino acids. The germline CDR1 and CDR2 sequences are SGHRS and YFSETQ. Trimming took 0 bases from V and 6 from J; bases not matched to a gene: 6. The CDR3 loop is CASSLGDRVGQPQHF. DNA of the CDR3: TGCGCCAGCAGCTTGGGCGACAGGGTAGGTCAGCCCCAGCATTTT.

The chain has TRBV20-1 and TRBJ2-7; D is unresolved. Looked up from germline, CDR1 is DFQATT and CDR2 is SNEGSKA (reference sequence). V shed 6 bases and J shed 6 bases, with 18 bases lying between them. The CDR3 covers 13 residues. This CDR3 is CSAPNVKVAEQYF. As DNA, the CDR3 is TGCAGTGCCCCGAATGTTAAGGTGGCCGAGCAGTACTTC.

The chain carries TRBV20-1 and TRBJ2-5; possible D gene TRBD1, 5 bases. Germline V lookup: CDR1 DFQATT, CDR2 SNEGSKA (reference sequence). Trimming left V 1 base short and J 5 bases short, with 14 bases between. This CDR3 spans 14 amino acids. In DNA, the CDR3 is TGCAGTGCTAGAGCGGTGGGGCCTCGGGAGACCCAGTACTTC. Its protein product is CSARAVGPRETQYF.

This clonotype was seen more than once but under ten times. The chain employs TRBV12-3 or TRBV12-4 and TRBJ1-1, with D perhaps TRBD1 (6 bases). The CDR3 covers 13 residues. The ends were cut back, 5 bases at V and 4 bases at J, with 11 bases in the middle. DNA for the CDR3: TGTGCCAGCAGTATCAGGGGCCCCACTGAAGCTTTCTTT. It translates to CASSIRGPTEAFF.